This T cell receptor beta chain was recorded in a study of T cells in severe cutaneous drug reactions. The germline V gene has CDR1 GTSNPN and CDR2 SVGIG (reference sequence). The CDR3 contains 14 residues. Bulk and single-cell libraries used iRepertoire multiplex PCR with TCR subtype-specific primers. TCRdb reworked the multiplex PCR reads into one entry per CDR3 protein, no DNA. This specimen shows roughly 10,000 distinct CDR3 sequences; the ten leading clones hold 20% to 25%. Carbamazepine had induced Stevens-Johnson syndrome or toxic epidermal necrolysis in the sequenced donors. Input material: cells from a skin blister. The V call is TRBV30, the J call TRBJ2-1. The sequence derives from a human donor with Stevens-Johnson syndrome, a severe cutaneous drug reaction. This CDR3 reads CAWNPTPSYNEQFF.